This paragraph covers one T cell receptor (beta chain) sequence. How the authors handled the data: How many nucleated cells were present was estimated from reference gene primer amplification. TCRdb keeps only in-frame clones here, not all; method: immunoSEQ multiplex PCR. V and J calls and clone size are copied from that table; D and trimming were computed from the DNA. Among about 220,000 clones listed, 65% to 85% were seen once. Germline loops: CDR1 LGHDT, CDR2 YNNKEL (reference sequence). The CDR3 covers 14 residues. Trimming shortened V by 0 bases and J by 7 bases, and 12 bases separated the two germline ends. Clinical histories supplied by participants themselves formed the basis of cohort assignment. This record belongs to a study of blood T cell repertoires in COVID-19.

The sequence derives from a woman in her forties who had recovered from COVID-19. This sequence joins TRBV3-1 (or the pseudogene TRBV3-2) and TRBJ2-5; tentatively, D is TRBD2 (7 bases). Sequencing was carried out using PBMCs or T cells enriched from blood (not recorded which). The CDR3 nucleotides are TGTGCCAGCAGCCAAGAAAGGGGGGGAGGGACCCAGTACTTC. Protein sequence: CASSQERGGGTQYF.